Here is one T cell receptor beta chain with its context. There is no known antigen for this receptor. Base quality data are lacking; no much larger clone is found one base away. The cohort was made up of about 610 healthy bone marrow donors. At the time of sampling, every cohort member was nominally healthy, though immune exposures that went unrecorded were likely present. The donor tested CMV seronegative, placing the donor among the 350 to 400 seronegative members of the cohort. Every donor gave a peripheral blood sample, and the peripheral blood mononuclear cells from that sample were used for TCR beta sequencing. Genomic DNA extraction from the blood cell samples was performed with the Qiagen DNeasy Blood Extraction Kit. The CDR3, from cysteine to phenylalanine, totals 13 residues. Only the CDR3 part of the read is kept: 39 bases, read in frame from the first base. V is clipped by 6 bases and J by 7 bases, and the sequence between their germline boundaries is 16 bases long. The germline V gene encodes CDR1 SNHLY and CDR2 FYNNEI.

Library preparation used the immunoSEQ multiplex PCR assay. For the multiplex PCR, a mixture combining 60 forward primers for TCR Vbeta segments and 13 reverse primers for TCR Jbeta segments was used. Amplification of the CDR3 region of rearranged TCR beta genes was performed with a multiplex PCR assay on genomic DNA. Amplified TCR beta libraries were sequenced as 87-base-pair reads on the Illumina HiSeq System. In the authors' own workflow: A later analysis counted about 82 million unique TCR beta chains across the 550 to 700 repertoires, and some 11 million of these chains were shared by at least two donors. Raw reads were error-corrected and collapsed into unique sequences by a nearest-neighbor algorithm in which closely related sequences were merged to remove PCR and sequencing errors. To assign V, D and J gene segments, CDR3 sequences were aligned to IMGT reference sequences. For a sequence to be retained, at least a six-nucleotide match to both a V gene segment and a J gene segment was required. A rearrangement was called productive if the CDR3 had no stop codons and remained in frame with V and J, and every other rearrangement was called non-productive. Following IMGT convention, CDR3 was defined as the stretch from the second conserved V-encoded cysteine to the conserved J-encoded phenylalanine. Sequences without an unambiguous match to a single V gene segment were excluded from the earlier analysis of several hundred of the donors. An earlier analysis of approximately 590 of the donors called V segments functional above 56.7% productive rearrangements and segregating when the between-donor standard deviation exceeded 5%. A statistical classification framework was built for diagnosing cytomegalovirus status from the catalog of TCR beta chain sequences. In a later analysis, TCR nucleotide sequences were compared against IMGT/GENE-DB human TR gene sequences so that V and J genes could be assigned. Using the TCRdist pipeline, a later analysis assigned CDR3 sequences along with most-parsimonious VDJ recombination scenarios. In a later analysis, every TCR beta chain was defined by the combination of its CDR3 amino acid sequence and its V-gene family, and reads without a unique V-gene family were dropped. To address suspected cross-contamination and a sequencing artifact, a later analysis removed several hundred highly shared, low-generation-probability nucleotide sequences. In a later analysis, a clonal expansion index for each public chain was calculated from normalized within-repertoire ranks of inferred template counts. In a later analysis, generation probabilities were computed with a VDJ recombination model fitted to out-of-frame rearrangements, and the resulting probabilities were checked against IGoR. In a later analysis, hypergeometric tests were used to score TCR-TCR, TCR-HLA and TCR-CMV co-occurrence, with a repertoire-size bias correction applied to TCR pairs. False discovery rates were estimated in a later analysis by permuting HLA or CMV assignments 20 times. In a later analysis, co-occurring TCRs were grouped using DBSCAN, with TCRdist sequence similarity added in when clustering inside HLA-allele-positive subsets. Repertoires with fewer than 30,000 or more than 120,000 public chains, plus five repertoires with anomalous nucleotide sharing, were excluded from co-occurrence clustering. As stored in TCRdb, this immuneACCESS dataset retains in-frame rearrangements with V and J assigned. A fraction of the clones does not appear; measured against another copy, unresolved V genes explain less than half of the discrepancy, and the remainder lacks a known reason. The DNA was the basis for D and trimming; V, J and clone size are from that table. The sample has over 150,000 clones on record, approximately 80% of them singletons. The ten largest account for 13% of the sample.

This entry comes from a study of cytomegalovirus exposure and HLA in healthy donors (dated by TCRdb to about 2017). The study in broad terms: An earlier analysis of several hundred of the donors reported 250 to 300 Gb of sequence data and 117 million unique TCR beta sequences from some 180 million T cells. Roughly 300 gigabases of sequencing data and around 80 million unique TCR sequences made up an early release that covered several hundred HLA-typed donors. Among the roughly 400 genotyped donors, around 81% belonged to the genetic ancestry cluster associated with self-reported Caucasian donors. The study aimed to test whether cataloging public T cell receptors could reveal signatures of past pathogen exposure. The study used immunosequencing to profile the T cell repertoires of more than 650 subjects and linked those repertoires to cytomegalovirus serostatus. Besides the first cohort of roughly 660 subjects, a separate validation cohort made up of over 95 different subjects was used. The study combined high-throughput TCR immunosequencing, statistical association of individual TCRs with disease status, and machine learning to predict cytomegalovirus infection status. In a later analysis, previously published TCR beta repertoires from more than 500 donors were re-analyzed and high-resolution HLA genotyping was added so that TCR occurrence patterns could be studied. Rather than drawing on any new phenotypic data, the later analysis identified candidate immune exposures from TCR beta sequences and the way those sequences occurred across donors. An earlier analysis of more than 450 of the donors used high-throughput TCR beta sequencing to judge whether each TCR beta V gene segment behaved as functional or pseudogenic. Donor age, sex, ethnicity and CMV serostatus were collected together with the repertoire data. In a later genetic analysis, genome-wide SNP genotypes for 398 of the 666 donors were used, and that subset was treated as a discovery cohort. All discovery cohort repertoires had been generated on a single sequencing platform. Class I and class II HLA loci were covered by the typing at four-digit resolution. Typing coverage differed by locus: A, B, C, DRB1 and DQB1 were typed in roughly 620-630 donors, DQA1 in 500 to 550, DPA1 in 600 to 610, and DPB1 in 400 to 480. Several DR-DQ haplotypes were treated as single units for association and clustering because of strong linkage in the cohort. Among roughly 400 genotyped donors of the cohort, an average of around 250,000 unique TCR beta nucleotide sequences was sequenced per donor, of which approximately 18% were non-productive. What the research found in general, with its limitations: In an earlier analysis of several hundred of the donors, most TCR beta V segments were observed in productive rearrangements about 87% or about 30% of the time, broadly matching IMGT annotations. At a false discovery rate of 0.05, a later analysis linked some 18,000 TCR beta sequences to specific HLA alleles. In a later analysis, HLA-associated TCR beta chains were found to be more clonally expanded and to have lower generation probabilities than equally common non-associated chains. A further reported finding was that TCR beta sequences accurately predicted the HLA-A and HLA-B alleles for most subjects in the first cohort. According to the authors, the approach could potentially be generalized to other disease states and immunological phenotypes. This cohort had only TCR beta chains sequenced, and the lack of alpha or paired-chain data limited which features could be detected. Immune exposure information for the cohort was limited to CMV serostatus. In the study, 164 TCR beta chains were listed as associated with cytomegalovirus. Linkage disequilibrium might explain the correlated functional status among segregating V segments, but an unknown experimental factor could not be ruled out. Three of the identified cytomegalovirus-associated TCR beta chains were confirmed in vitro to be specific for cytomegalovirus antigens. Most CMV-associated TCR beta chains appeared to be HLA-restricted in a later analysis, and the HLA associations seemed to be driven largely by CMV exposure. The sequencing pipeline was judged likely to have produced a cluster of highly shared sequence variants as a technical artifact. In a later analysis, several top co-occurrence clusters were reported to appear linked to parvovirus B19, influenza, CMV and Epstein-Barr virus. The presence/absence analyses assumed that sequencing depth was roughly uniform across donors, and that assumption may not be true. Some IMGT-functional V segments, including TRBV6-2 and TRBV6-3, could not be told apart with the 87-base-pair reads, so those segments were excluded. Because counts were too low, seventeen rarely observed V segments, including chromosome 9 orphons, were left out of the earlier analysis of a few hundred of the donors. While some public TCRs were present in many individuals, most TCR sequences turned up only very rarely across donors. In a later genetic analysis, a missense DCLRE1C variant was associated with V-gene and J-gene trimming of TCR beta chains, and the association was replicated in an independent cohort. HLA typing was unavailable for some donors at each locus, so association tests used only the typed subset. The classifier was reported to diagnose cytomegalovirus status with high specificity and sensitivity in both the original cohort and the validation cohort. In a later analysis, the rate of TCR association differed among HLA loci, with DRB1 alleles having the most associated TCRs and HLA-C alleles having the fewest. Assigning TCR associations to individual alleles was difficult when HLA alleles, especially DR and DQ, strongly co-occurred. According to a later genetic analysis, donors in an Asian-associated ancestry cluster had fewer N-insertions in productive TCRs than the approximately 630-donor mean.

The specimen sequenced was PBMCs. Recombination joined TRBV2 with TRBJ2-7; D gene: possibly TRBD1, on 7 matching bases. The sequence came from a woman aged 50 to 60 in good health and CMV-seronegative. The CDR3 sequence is CASSQGGAEEQYF. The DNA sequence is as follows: TGTGCCAGCAGCCAGGGGGGCGCTGAAGAGCAGTACTTC.